This is a list of T cell receptor beta chains from one sample in a study of OX40 agonist ivuxolimab in advanced cancers. This table comes from immunoSEQ multiplex PCR, and its TCRdb copy is limited to in-frame clones, with some not included. This sample has about 60,000 clones, with approximately 80% found just once. The sequences come from CD4+ or CD8+ T cells sorted from blood, collected in a trial of the OX40 agonist ivuxolimab. The receptors shown here come from an adult with an advanced solid tumor such as melanoma, head and neck, liver or kidney cancer. The CDR3 runs from the conserved cysteine through the conserved F or W. D genes are given only for firm matches. The size field is filled for only some rows; it gives once, few, many or a size class.

CDR3,DNA,size,J,V,D
CASSRTIDRAGQPQHF,TGTGCCAGCAGCCGTACCATTGACAGGGCAGGCCAGCCCCAGCATTTT,.,TRBJ1-5,TRBV6-6,TRBD1
CASSAQTGANSPLHF,TGTGCCAGCAGCGCCCAGACAGGTGCAAATTCACCCCTCCACTTT,.,TRBJ1-6,TRBV9,.
CASSFREDQPQHF,TGTGCCAGCAGCTTTAGGGAGGATCAGCCCCAGCATTTT,.,TRBJ1-5,TRBV7-9,.
CASSSTRSDQETQYF,TGTGCCAGCAGCTCCACCCGGTCAGACCAAGAGACCCAGTACTTC,once,TRBJ2-5,TRBV11-3,.
CASSLWGLAGVTGELFF,TGTGCCAGCAGCTTATGGGGCCTAGCGGGGGTCACCGGGGAGCTGTTTTTT,once,TRBJ2-2,TRBV7-8,TRBD2
CASSERTGGILQETQYF,TGTGCCAGCAGTGAAAGGACAGGGGGAATATTACAAGAGACCCAGTACTTC,.,TRBJ2-5,TRBV2,TRBD1
CASSFVTGGFNTGELFF,TGTGCCAGCAGCTTCGTGACAGGGGGCTTTAACACCGGGGAGCTGTTTTTT,.,TRBJ2-2,TRBV11-1,TRBD1
CASSLRALGRETQYF,TGTGCCAGCAGCTTGAGGGCCCTCGGGAGAGAGACCCAGTACTTC,.,TRBJ2-5,TRBV5-6,.
CATSSTAEGHYGYTF,TGTGCCACCAGCAGTACCGCCGAAGGTCACTATGGCTACACCTTC,.,TRBJ1-2,TRBV15,.
CASSGHLPHHF,TGTGCCAGCAGCGGACACCTGCCGCATCATTTT,.,TRBJ2-3,TRBV9,.
CAKTDQPQHF,TGTGCCAAGACAGATCAGCCCCAGCATTTT,.,TRBJ1-5,TRBV7-2,.
CASSQANTAHYGYTF,TGCGCCAGCAGCCAAGCGAACACAGCCCACTATGGCTACACCTTC,.,TRBJ1-2,TRBV4-3,.
CATSPLETEAFF,TGTGCCACCAGCCCCTTGGAGACTGAAGCTTTCTTT,.,TRBJ1-1,TRBV10-3,.
CASSLLRPGLENEQFF,TGTGCCAGCAGTTTGCTACGCCCGGGACTAGAGAATGAGCAGTTCTTC,.,TRBJ2-1,TRBV28,TRBD2
CAWKAGNTGELFF,TGTGCCTGGAAGGCCGGGAACACCGGGGAGCTGTTTTTT,.,TRBJ2-2,TRBV30,.
CASSIGQGGAQPQHF,TGTGCCAGCAGTATAGGACAGGGAGGTGCCCAGCCCCAGCATTTT,.,TRBJ1-5,TRBV6-5,TRBD1
CASSYTGVETQYF,TGTGCCAGCAGTTACACAGGGGTTGAGACCCAGTACTTC,.,TRBJ2-5,TRBV6-6,TRBD1
CASSKALGGSGYTF,TGTGCCAGCAGCAAAGCGCTCGGGGGAAGTGGCTACACCTTC,.,TRBJ1-2,TRBV21-1,.
CASSQDSSGGPGDTQYF,TGCGCCAGCAGCCAAGATAGTAGCGGGGGTCCGGGGGATACGCAGTATTTT,.,TRBJ2-3,TRBV4-3,TRBD2
CASRPRGLGDEQFF,TGTGCCAGCAGACCAAGGGGACTAGGCGATGAGCAGTTCTTC,.,TRBJ2-1,TRBV6-5,TRBD2
CASSPRIRGELFF,TGTGCCAGCAGCCCCAGGATCCGGGGGGAGCTGTTTTTT,.,TRBJ2-2,TRBV7-3,.
CASSLAPLGEPLHEQYF,TGCGCCAGCAGCTTGGCCCCCCTCGGGGAGCCCCTCCACGAGCAGTACTTC,.,TRBJ2-7,TRBV5-1,.
CASSLWVGETQYF,TGTGCCAGCAGTCTTTGGGTAGGGGAGACCCAGTACTTC,.,TRBJ2-5,TRBV27,.
CASSYRIQTEKLFF,TGTGCCAGCAGTTACAGGATCCAAACTGAAAAACTGTTTTTT,.,TRBJ1-4,TRBV6-5,.
CASSLEPAGGFYEQYF,TGTGCCAGCAGCTTGGAGCCAGCGGGGGGCTTCTACGAGCAGTACTTC,.,TRBJ2-7,TRBV5-5,TRBD2